Detailed here is one T cell receptor (beta chain). The antigen is undetermined. The sample belongs to a study of shared clonotypes between healthy human individuals. Study at large: For every donor, three CD4 naive, three CD4 memory, two CD8 naive and one CD8 memory plates were used. General study findings and limits: Genetic and exposure-history diversity was limited by the small donor number.

The repertoire was sequenced with immunoSEQ multiplex PCR; TCRdb's copy has only in-frame clones and lacks some. The sample has some 1.5 million clones, around 95% seen once. The V gene's germline CDR1 is ENHRY and CDR2 SYGVKD. The CDR3 consists of 17 residues. Germline trimming cut 4 bases from V and 2 bases from J; bases unmatched to any gene: 6. The sequence was collected from a man between 25 and 39 years old in good health. The chain couples TRBV10-3 to TRBJ2-1, with TRBD2 matching 12 bases. The sequenced material came from naive CD4+ T cells sorted from blood. Sample subset: CD45RA+ positively selected. The chain's CDR3 is CAISGGLAGITYNEQFF. The CDR3 bases are TGTGCCATCAGTGGGGGACTAGCGGGTATTACCTACAATGAGCAGTTCTTC.